The present TCR beta chain was sequenced within a study of blood T cell repertoires in COVID-19. Study overall: COVID-19 samples collected from the United States, Italy and Spain covered acute and convalescent phases. From T cells, B-cell-depleted T cells, or PBMCs came the material, which was cDNA or gDNA.

Sequencing was performed with immunoSEQ multiplex PCR; in TCRdb, only in-frame clones are kept and a portion is missing. The table lists under 550,000 clones, over 85% of them singletons. Seattle patient enrollment occurred during active infection, with longitudinal follow-up thereafter. V was clipped by 1 base and J by 2 bases, with 15 bases between them. The CDR3 totals 17 residues. Germline values: CDR1 SNHLY, CDR2 FYNNEI. Sequencing was carried out using peripheral blood. This chain joins TRBV2 and TRBJ1-3; the D is unclear. This clonotype was obtained from a man aged 18-30 years with COVID-19, enrolled during active disease. The CDR3 DNA reads TGTGCCAGCAGTGAAGGTCCGATCACCGGTCCTGGAAACACCATATATTTT. This translates into CASSEGPITGPGNTIYF.